Below, 18 T cell receptor beta chains from the same sample are listed, as sequenced in a study of shared clonotypes between healthy human individuals. Only in-frame clones appear in the TCRdb table, and some are missing; sequencing was by immunoSEQ multiplex PCR. Counted here are approximately 1.5 million clones, less than 99% occurring once; the ten biggest clones make up approximately 0.4%. The sample comprised naive CD4+ T cells sorted from blood. Subset in this sample: CD45RA+ positively selected. All receptors come from a man younger than 40 in good health.

The chain joins TRBV10-3 to TRBJ2-3, with D unresolved. Germline assignment: CDR1 ENHRY and CDR2 SYGVKD. Trimming shortened V by 0 bases and J by 8 bases, and 12 bases separated the two germline ends. The CDR3 sequence is 14 residues long. The DNA of the CDR3 is TGTGCCATCAGTGAGTCGCCCGAACTATCTACGCAGTATTTT. Its protein product is CAISESPELSTQYF.

The chain carries TRBV5-1 and TRBJ2-7, with 11 bases aligning to TRBD1. Germline V gives CDR1 SGHRS, CDR2 YFSETQ. The CDR3 has 16 amino acids. After removal of 4 bases from V and 6 bases from J, the junction contained 12 bases not matched to a gene. The CDR3 sequence is CASSPEWGQGDIEQYF. For the CDR3, the DNA is TGCGCCAGCAGCCCGGAATGGGGACAGGGGGATATCGAGCAGTACTTC.

V and J are TRBV15 and TRBJ2-7; a weak D match, TRBD1 (5 bases). The CDR3 is made up of 15 amino acids. V was pared by 1 base and J by 2 bases, with 12 bases between. Germline lookup yields CDR1 LNHNV and CDR2 YYDKDF (reference sequence). The CDR3 sequence is CATSRGRQGTYEQYF. The CDR3, as DNA: TGTGCCACCAGCAGAGGAAGGCAGGGTACCTACGAGCAGTACTTC. Combining the CDR3 with reference TRBV15 and TRBJ2-7 gives the whole variable domain DAMVIQNPRYQVTQFGKPVTLSCSQTLNHNVMYWYQQKSSQAPKLLFHYYDKDFNNEADTPDNFQSRRPNTSFCFLDIRSPGLGDTAMYLCATSRGRQGTYEQYFGPGTRLTVT.

V usage is TRBV4-2 and J usage is TRBJ1-5; D gene unclear. There are 13 residues in the CDR3. V was clipped by 0 bases and J by 2 bases, with 2 bases between them. Germline V gene sequence: CDR1 LGHNA, CDR2 YNFKEQ. The CDR3 reads CASSQDGNQPQHF. The CDR3 DNA is TGTGCCAGCAGCCAAGACGGCAATCAGCCCCAGCATTTT.

The V gene is TRBV7-2, the J gene TRBJ2-7, with D perhaps TRBD1 (5 bases). The CDR3 runs to 18 residues. The germline CDR1 and CDR2 sequences are SGHTA and FQGNSA. Trimming stripped 1 base from V and 0 bases from J, with 19 bases between. CDR3 amino acids: CASSLVGTRVTYSYEQYF. The CDR3 nucleotides are TGTGCCAGCAGCTTAGTGGGCACCAGGGTGACTTACTCCTACGAGCAGTACTTC.

The CDR3 DNA sequence: TGTGCCAGCAGCCCCGTAGGGGGGGCATCTGGGGCCAACGTCCTGACTTTC. Translating it yields CASSPVGGASGANVLTF. V gene TRBV7-2 combines with J gene TRBJ2-6; TRBD2 might be the D (7 bases). V lost 5 bases, J lost 1 base, and 15 bases lay in between. Germline assignment: CDR1 SGHTA and CDR2 FQGNSA. The CDR3 contains 17 residues.

V gene TRBV6-1 combines with J gene TRBJ2-7; D unclear. The V gene's germline CDR1 is MNHNS and CDR2 SASEGT. V shed 2 bases and J shed 3 bases, with 8 bases lying between them. This CDR3 is 13 amino acids long. The CDR3 bases are TGTGCCAGCAGTGAACAATTTATCTACGAGCAGTACTTC. It is translated as CASSEQFIYEQYF.

This chain uses TRBV14 with TRBJ2-7, with TRBD1 matching over 7 bases. Germline CDR1 SGHDN, CDR2 FVKESK. The trim removed 4 bases at V and 12 bases at J, leaving 15 bases unmatched. This CDR3 is 14 amino acids long. CDR3 DNA: TGTGCCAGCAGCCCTGACAGGGCCTATTCCGCCACGTACTTC. The encoded protein is CASSPDRAYSATYF.

This clone was observed a single time. This rearrangement joins TRBV18 to TRBJ2-1; D is unresolved. V was trimmed by 3 bases and J by 9 bases, leaving 18 bases between them. The length of the CDR3 is 15 residues. Germline V gene lookup returns CDR1 KGHSH and CDR2 LQKENI. The CDR3 coding sequence is TGTGCCAGCTCACCGTCTAACTGGAGTCCTGGTGAGCAGTTCTTC. This sequence encodes CASSPSNWSPGEQFF. Based on the CDR3 plus reference TRBV18 and TRBJ2-1, the full variable domain is NAGVMQNPRHLVRRRGQEARLRCSPMKGHSHVYWYRQLPEEGLKFMVYLQKENIIDESGMPKERFSAEFPKEGPSILRIQQVVRGDSAAYFCASSPSNWSPGEQFFGPGTRLTVL.

The chain joins TRBV28 to TRBJ1-2; tentatively, D is TRBD1 (5 bases). The germline V and J ends were trimmed by 6 bases and 5 bases, with 25 bases remaining between them. Looked up from germline, CDR1 is MDHEN and CDR2 is SYDVKM. This CDR3 has 17 amino acids. The CDR3, as DNA: TGTGCCAGCAGAACAGACATCAGCCTGGGGACGGTATATGGCTACACCTTC. It translates to CASRTDISLGTVYGYTF.

The gene calls are TRBV11-2 and TRBJ2-1; the D gene is possibly TRBD2 (5 bases). The V end was cut by 1 base, the J end by 8 bases, with 15 bases between. In germline, CDR1 is SGHAT, CDR2 FQNNGV. The CDR3 has 15 amino acids. The CDR3 is CASSLVPGRRDEQFF. Written as DNA, the CDR3 is TGTGCCAGCAGCTTAGTCCCGGGAAGGCGTGATGAGCAGTTCTTC.

This chain uses TRBV6-1 with TRBJ2-7; D might be TRBD1 or TRBD2, each matching 5 bases. V was pared by 5 bases and J by 3 bases, with 14 bases between. This CDR3 is built from 14 residues. Germline CDR1 is MNHNS and CDR2 is SASEGT. Written as DNA, the CDR3 is TGTGCCAGCAGTCCCGGGACGTTTATCTACGAGCAGTACTTC. Its protein is CASSPGTFIYEQYF.

The chain is built from TRBV11-2 and TRBJ2-3; D is possibly TRBD1 or TRBD2 (6 bases each). This CDR3 has 16 residues. The V gene's germline CDR1 is SGHAT and CDR2 FQNNGV. Trimming left V 3 bases short and J 1 base short, with 14 bases between. CDR3 nucleotide sequence: TGTGCCAGCAGCTTTAACAGGGAGGTGGGCACAGATACGCAGTATTTT. Translated: CASSFNREVGTDTQYF.

This sequence joins TRBV4-1 and TRBJ2-7; D is unclear. Germline CDR1 and CDR2: MGHRA and YSYEKL. CDR3 length: 15 amino acids. V lost 1 base, J lost 0 bases, and 10 bases lay in between. The CDR3 sequence is CASSQGEAVSYEQYF. CDR3 DNA: TGCGCCAGCAGCCAAGGGGAAGCCGTCTCCTACGAGCAGTACTTC.

V and J are TRBV4-1 and TRBJ1-3; tentative D call: TRBD1 (6 bases). There are 15 residues in the CDR3. Germline V gene lookup returns CDR1 MGHRA and CDR2 YSYEKL. V lost 5 bases, J lost 4 bases, and 15 bases lay in between. CDR3 loop: CASSFGQLAGNTIYF. In nucleotides, the CDR3 is TGCGCCAGCAGCTTTGGACAGCTAGCCGGAAACACCATATATTTT.

The genes are TRBV19 and TRBJ1-4, with D hard to call. V lost 9 bases to trimming and J lost 0 bases, with 14 bases between them. In germline, CDR1 is LNHDA, CDR2 SQIVND (reference sequence). CDR3 length equals 15 residues. CDR3 nucleotide sequence: TGTGCCAGCAACCCCCGGACGACAACTAATGAAAAACTGTTTTTT. Its protein is CASNPRTTTNEKLFF.

The chain recombines TRBV11-2 with TRBJ2-1; 10 nucleotides line up with TRBD2. The CDR3 length is 17 residues. Germline V gene sequence: CDR1 SGHAT, CDR2 FQNNGV. V was pared by 5 bases and J by 6 bases, with 13 bases of the junction left unmatched. DNA of the CDR3: TGTGCCAGCAGCCCTAGAAGGAGCGGGAGGGTCATCAATGAGCAGTTCTTC. It yields the protein CASSPRRSGRVINEQFF.

The chain recombines TRBV30 with TRBJ1-2, with D possibly matching TRBD1 (6 bases). This CDR3 has 12 residues. Germline V lookup: CDR1 GTSNPN, CDR2 SVGIG (reference sequence). Trimming cost V 4 bases and J 4 bases, with 10 bases left between them. The CDR3 bases are TGTGCCTGGACTTCAGGGGTCTATGGCTACACCTTC. This codes for CAWTSGVYGYTF.